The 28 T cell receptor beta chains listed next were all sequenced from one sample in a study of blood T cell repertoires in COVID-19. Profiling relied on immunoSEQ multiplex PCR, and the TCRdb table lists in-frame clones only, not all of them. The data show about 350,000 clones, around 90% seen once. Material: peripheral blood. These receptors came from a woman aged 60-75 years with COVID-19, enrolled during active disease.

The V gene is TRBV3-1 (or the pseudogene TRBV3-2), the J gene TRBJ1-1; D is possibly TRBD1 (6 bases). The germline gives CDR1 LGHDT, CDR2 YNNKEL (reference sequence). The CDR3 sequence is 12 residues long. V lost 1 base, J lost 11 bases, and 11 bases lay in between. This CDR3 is CASSQATGRAFF. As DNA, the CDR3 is TGTGCCAGCAGCCAAGCTACAGGGCGGGCTTTCTTT.

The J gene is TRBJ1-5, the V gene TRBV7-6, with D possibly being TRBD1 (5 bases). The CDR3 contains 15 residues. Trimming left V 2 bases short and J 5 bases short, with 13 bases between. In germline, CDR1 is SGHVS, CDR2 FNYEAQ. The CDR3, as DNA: TGTGCCAGCAGCTTATTTGACAGATGGGATCAGCCCCAGCATTTT. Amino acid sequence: CASSLFDRWDQPQHF.

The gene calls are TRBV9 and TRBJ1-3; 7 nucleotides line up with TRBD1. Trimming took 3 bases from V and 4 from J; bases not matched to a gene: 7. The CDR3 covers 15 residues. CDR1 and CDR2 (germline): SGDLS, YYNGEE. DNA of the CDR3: TGTGCCAGCAGCGCCACCGGGACAGCGGGAAACACCATATATTTT. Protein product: CASSATGTAGNTIYF.

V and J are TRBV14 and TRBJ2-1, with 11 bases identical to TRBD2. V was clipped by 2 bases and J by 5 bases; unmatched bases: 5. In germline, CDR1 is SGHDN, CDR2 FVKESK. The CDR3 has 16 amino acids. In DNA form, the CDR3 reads TGTGCCAGCAGCCAAATGGGACTAGCGGCCAACAATGAGCAGTTCTTC. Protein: CASSQMGLAANNEQFF.

The CDR3 reads CASSEGGRPVGEKLFF. DNA of the CDR3: TGTGCCAGCAGTGAAGGAGGCCGCCCAGTTGGTGAAAAACTGTTTTTT. The rearrangement joins TRBV6-1 to TRBJ1-4; D ambiguous. V lost 1 base and J 7 bases, leaving 16 bases between the germline ends. Germline V lookup: CDR1 MNHNS, CDR2 SASEGT. The CDR3 is made up of 16 amino acids.

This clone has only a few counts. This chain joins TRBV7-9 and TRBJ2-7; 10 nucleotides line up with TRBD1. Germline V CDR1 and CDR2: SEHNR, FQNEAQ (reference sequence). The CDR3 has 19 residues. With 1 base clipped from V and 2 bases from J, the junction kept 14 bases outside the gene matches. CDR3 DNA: TGTGCCAGCAGCTTAGGGTCATTGGGGTCGGGGACAGGGGCCTACGAGCAGTACTTC. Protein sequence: CASSLGSLGSGTGAYEQYF. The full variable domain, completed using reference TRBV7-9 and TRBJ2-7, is DTGVSQNPRHKITKRGQNVTFRCDPISEHNRLYWYRQTLGQGPEFLTYFQNEAQLEKSRLLSDRFSAERPKGSFSTLEIQRTEQGDSAMYLCASSLGSLGSGTGAYEQYFGPGTRLTVT.

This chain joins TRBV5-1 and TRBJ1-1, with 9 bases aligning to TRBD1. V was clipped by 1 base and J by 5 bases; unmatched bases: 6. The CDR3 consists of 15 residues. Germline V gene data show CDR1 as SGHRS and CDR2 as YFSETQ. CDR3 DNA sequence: TGCGCCAGCAGCTTGCAGGGACAGGGTATTACTGAAGCTTTCTTT. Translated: CASSLQGQGITEAFF.

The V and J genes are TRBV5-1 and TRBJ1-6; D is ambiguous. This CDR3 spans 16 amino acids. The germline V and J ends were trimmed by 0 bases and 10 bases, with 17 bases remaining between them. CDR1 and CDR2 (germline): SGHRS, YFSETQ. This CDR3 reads CASSLESLGGSSPLHF. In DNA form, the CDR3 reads TGCGCCAGCAGCTTGGAGAGCCTGGGAGGGTCATCACCCCTCCACTTT.

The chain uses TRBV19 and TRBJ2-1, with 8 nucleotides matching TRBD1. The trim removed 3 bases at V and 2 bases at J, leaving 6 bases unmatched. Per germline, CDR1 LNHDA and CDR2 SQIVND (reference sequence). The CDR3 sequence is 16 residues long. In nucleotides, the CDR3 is TGTGCCAGTAGTATCCGGACAGGGAGCCCCTACAATGAGCAGTTCTTC. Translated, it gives CASSIRTGSPYNEQFF.

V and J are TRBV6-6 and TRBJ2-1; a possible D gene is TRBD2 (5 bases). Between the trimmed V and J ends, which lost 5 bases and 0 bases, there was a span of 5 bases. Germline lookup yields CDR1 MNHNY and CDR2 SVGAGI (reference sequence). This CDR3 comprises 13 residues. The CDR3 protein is CASSAGSYNEQFF. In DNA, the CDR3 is TGTGCCAGCAGTGCGGGCTCCTACAATGAGCAGTTCTTC.

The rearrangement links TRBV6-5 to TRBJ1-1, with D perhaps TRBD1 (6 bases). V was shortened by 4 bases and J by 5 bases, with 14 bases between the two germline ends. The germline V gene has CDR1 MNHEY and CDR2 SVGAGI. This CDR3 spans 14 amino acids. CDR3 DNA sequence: TGTGCCAGCAGTTCGGGGGGGCTGATAACTGAAGCTTTCTTT. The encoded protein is CASSSGGLITEAFF.

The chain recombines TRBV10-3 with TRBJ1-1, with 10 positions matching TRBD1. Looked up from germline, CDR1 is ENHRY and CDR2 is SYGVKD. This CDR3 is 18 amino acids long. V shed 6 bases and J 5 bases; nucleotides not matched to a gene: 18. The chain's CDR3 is CAISISGTGELGTTEAFF. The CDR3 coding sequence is TGTGCCATCAGCATTAGCGGGACAGGGGAACTGGGAACGACTGAAGCTTTCTTT.

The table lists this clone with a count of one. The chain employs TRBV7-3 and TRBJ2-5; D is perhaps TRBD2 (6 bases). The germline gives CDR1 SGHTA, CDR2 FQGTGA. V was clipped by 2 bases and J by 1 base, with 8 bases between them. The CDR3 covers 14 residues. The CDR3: CASSLAGLQETQYF. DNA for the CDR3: TGTGCCAGCAGCTTAGCGGGGCTCCAAGAGACCCAGTACTTC. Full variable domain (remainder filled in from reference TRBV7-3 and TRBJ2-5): GAGVSQTPSNKVTEKGKYVELRCDPISGHTALYWYRQSLGQGPEFLIYFQGTGAADDSGLPNDRFFAVRPEGSVSTLKIQRTERGDSAVYLCASSLAGLQETQYFGPGTRLLVL.

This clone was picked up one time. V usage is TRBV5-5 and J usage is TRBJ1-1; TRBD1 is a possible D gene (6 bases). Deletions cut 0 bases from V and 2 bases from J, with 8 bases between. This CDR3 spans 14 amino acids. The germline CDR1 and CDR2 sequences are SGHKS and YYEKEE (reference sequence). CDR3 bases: TGTGCCAGCAGCTTGGACAGGGCCAACACTGAAGCTTTCTTT. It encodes CASSLDRANTEAFF.

CDR3 bases: TGTGCCAGTAGGGACAGAAACCTCTACGAGCAGTACTTC. Translated, it gives CASRDRNLYEQYF. This rearrangement joins TRBV19 to TRBJ2-7, with D perhaps matching TRBD1 (6 bases). Trimming removed 6 bases at V and 3 bases at J, with 12 bases between. The length of the CDR3 is 13 residues. Germline lookup yields CDR1 LNHDA and CDR2 SQIVND (reference sequence).

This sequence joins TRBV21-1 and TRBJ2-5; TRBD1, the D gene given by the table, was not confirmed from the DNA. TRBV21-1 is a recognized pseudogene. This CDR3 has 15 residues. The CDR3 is CASYFDRGQRETQYF. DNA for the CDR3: TGTGCCAGCTACTTCGACAGGGGGCAGAGAGAGACCCAGTACTTC.

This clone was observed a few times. CDR3 loop: CASSLGQGAYDEAFF. For the CDR3, the DNA is TGCGCCAGCAGCTTGGGACAGGGGGCGTACGATGAAGCTTTCTTT. This rearrangement joins TRBV5-1 to TRBJ1-1, with 10 bases aligning to TRBD1. The trim removed 0 bases at V and 7 bases at J, leaving 6 bases unmatched. Germline values: CDR1 SGHRS, CDR2 YFSETQ. The CDR3 consists of 15 residues.

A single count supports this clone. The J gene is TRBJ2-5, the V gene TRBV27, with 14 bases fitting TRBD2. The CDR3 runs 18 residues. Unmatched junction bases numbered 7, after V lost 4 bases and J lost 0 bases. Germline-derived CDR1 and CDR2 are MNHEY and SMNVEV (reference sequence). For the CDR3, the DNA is TGTGCCAGCAGTTGGACTAGCGGGGGGTCCCGCTACCAAGAGACCCAGTACTTC. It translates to CASSWTSGGSRYQETQYF.

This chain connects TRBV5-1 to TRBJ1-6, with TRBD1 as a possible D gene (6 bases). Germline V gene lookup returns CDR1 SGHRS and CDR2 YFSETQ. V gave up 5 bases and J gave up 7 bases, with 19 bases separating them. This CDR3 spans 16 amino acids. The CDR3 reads CASSRSTGQQNSPLHF. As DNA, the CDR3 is TGCGCCAGCAGTAGGTCCACAGGGCAGCAGAATTCACCCCTCCACTTT.

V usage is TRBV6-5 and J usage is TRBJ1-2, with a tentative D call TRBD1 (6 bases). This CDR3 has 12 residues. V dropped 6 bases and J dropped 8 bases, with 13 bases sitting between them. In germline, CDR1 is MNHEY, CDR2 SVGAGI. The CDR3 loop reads CASRRQDRGYTF. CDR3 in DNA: TGTGCCAGCAGAAGACAGGACCGGGGCTACACCTTC.

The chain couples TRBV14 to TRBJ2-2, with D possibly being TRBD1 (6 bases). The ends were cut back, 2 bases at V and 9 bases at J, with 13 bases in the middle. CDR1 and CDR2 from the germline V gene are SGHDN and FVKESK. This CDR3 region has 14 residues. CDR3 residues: CASSQQTGNWELFF. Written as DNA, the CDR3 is TGTGCCAGCAGCCAACAAACAGGGAATTGGGAGCTGTTTTTT.

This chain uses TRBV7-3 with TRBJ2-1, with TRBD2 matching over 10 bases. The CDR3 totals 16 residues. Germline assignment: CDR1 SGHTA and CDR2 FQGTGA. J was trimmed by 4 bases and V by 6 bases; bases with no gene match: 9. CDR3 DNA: TGTGCCAGCAGGAATCCGCTAGCGGGGGTATACAATGAGCAGTTCTTC. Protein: CASRNPLAGVYNEQFF. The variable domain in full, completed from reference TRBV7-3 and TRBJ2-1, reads GAGVSQTPSNKVTEKGKYVELRCDPISGHTALYWYRQSLGQGPEFLIYFQGTGAADDSGLPNDRFFAVRPEGSVSTLKIQRTERGDSAVYLCASRNPLAGVYNEQFFGPGTRLTVL.

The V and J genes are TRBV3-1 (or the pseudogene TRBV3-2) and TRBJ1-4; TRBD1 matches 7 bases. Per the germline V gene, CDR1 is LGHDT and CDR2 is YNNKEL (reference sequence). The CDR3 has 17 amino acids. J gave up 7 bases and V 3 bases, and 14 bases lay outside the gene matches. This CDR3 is CASSHRDRGRLIEKLFF. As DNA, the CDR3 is TGTGCCAGCAGCCATCGCGATAGGGGGCGATTAATTGAAAAACTGTTTTTT.

Here the CDR3 reads CASSQDYYEQFF. As DNA, the CDR3 is TGTGCCAGCAGCCAGGACTATTATGAGCAGTTCTTC. J is TRBJ2-1 and V is TRBV7-9; D possibly corresponds to TRBD2 (6 bases). The CDR3 sequence is 12 residues long. Between the trimmed V and J ends, which lost 5 bases and 8 bases, there was a span of 10 bases. CDR1 is SEHNR and CDR2 is FQNEAQ in the germline V gene (reference sequence).

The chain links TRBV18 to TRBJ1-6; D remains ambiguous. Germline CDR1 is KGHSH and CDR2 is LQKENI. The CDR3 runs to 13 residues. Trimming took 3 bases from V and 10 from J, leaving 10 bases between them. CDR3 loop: CASSPGQTSPLHF. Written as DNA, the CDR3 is TGTGCCAGCTCACCGGGCCAGACGTCACCCCTCCACTTT.

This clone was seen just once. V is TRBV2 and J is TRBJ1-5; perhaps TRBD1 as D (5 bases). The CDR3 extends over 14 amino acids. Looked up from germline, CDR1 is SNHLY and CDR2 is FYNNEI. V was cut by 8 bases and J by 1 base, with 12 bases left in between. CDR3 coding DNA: TGTGCCAGCCACGAACAGGTCAGCAATCAGCCCCAGCATTTT. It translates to CASHEQVSNQPQHF.

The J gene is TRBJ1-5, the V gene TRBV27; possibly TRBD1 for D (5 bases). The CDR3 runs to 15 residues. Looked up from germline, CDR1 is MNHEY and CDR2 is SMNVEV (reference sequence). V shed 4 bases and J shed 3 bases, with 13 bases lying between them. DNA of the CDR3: TGTGCCAGCAGTTCCCTCGACAGAGTCAATCAGCCCCAGCATTTT. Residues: CASSSLDRVNQPQHF.

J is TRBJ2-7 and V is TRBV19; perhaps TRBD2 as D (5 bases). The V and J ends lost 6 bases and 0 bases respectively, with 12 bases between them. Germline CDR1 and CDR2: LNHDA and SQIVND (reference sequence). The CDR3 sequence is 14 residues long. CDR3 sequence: CASSTARGSYEQYF. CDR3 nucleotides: TGTGCCAGTAGCACCGCCCGGGGCTCCTACGAGCAGTACTTC.